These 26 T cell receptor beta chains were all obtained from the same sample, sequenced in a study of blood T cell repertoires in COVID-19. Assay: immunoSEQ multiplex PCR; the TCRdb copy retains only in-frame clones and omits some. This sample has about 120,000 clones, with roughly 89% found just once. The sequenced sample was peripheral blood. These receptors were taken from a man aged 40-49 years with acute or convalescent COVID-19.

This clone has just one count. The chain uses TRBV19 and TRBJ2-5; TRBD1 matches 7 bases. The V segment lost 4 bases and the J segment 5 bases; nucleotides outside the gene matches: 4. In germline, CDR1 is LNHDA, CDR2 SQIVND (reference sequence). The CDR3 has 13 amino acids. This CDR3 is CASSNRGWETQYF. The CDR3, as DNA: TGTGCCAGTAGTAACAGGGGTTGGGAGACCCAGTACTTC.

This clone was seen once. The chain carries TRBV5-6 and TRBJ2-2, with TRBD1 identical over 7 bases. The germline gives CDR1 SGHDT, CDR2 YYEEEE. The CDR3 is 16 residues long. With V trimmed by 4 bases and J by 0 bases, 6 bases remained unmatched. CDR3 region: CASSRMGQPNTGELFF. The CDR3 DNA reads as TGTGCCAGCAGCAGAATGGGACAGCCGAACACCGGGGAGCTGTTTTTT.

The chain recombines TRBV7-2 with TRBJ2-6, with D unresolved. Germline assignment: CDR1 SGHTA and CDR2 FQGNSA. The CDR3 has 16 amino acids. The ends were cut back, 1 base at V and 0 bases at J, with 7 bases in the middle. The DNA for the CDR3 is TGTGCCAGCAGCTTAGTGGGCTTCTCTGGGGCCAACGTCCTGACTTTC. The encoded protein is CASSLVGFSGANVLTF.

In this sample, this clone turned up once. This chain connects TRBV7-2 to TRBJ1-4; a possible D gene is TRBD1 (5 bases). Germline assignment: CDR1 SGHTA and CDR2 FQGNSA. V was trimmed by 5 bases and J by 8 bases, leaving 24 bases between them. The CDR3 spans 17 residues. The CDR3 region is CASSARDVRGAGEKLFF. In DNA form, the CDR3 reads TGTGCCAGCAGCGCGAGGGACGTGCGGGGCGCTGGGGAAAAACTGTTTTTT. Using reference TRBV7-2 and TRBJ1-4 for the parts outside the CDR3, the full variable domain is GAGVSQSPSNKVTEKGKDVELRCDPISGHTALYWYRQSLGQGLEFLIYFQGNSAPDKSGLPSDRFSAERTGGSVSTLTIQRTQQEDSAVYLCASSARDVRGAGEKLFFGSGTQLSVL.

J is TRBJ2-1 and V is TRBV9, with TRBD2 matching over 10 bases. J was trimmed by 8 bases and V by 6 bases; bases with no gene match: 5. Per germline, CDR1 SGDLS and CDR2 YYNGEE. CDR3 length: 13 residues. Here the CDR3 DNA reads TGTGCCAGCAACTTAGCGGGAGGCGATGAGCAGTTCTTC. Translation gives CASNLAGGDEQFF.

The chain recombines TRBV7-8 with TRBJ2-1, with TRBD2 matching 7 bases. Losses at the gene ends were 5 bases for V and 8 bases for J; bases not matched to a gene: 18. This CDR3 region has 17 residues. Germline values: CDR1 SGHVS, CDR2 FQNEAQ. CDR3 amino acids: CASSPRLRGSVWDEQFF. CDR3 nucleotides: TGTGCCAGCAGCCCCCGCCTTCGCGGGAGTGTCTGGGATGAGCAGTTCTTC.

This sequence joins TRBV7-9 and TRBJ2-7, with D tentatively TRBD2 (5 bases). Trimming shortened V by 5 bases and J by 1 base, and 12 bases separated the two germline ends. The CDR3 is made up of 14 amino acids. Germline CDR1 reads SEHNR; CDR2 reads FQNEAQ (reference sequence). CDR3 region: CASSQSTNSYEQYF. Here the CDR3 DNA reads TGTGCCAGCAGCCAATCGACTAATTCCTACGAGCAGTACTTC.

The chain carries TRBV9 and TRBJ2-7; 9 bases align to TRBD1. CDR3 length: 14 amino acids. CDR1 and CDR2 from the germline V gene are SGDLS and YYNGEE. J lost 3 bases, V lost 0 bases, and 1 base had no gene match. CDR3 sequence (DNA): TGTGCCAGCAGCGTAGGGACAGGGGACTACGAGCAGTACTTC. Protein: CASSVGTGDYEQYF.

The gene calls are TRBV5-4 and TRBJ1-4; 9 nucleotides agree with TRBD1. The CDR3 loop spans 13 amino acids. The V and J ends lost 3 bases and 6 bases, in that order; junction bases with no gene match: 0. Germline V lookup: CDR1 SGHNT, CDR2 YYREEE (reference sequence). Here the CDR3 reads CASSWDRDEKLFF. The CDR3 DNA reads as TGTGCCAGCAGCTGGGACAGGGATGAAAAACTGTTTTTT. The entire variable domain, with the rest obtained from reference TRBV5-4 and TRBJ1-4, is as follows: ETGVTQSPTHLIKTRGQQVTLRCSSQSGHNTVSWYQQALGQGPQFIFQYYREEENGRGNFPPRFSGLQFPNYSSELNVNALELDDSALYLCASSWDRDEKLFFGSGTQLSVL.

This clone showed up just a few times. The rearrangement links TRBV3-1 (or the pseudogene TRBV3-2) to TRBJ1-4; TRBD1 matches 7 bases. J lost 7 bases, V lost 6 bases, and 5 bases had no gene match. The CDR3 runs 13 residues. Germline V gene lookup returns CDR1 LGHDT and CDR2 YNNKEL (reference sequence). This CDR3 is CASSYRGGEKLFF. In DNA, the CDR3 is TGTGCCAGCAGTTACAGGGGTGGTGAAAAACTGTTTTTT.

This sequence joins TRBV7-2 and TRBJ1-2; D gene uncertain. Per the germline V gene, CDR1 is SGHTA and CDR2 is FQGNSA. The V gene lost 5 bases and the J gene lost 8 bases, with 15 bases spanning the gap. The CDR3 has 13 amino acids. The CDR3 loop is CASSPPGPGGYTF. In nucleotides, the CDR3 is TGTGCCAGCAGCCCTCCGGGTCCCGGGGGCTACACCTTC.

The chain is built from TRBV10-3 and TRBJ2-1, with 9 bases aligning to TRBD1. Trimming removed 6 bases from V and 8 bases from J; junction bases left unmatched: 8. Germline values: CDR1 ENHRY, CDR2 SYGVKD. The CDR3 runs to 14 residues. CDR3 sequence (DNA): TGTGCCATCAGCCCAGGACAGGGGTTGGATGAGCAGTTCTTC. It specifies CAISPGQGLDEQFF.

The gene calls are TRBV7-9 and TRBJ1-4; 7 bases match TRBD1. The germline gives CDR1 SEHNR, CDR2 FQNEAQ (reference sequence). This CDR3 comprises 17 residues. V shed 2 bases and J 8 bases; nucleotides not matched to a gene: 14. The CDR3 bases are TGTGCCAGCAGCTTAAATTCTGGTTTGACAGGGAGGGAAAAACTGTTTTTT. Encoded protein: CASSLNSGLTGREKLFF. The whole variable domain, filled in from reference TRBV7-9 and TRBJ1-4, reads DTGVSQNPRHKITKRGQNVTFRCDPISEHNRLYWYRQTLGQGPEFLTYFQNEAQLEKSRLLSDRFSAERPKGSFSTLEIQRTEQGDSAMYLCASSLNSGLTGREKLFFGSGTQLSVL.

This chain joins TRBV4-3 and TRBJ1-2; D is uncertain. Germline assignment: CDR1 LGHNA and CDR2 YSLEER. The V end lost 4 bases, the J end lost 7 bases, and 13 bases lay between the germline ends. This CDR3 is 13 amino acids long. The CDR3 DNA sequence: TGCGCCAGCAGCCCGGACGGGGATACTGGCTACACCTTC. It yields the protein CASSPDGDTGYTF.

In nucleotides, the CDR3 is TGTGCCAGCAGTTTCGACAGGGGGGGCGACGAGCAGTACTTC. Its translation is CASSFDRGGDEQYF. The chain couples TRBV2 to TRBJ2-7, with TRBD1 matching over 9 bases. The CDR3 sequence is 14 residues long. Looked up from germline, CDR1 is SNHLY and CDR2 is FYNNEI. The V segment lost 5 bases and the J segment 5 bases; nucleotides outside the gene matches: 7.

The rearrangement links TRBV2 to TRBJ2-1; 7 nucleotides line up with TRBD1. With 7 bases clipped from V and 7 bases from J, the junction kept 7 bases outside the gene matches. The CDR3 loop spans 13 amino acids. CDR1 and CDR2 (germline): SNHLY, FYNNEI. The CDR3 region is CASKGSTGNEQFF. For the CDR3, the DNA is TGTGCCAGCAAAGGCTCGACAGGGAATGAGCAGTTCTTC.

CDR3: CATRTSGEGEQYF. The CDR3 coding sequence is TGTGCCACCAGGACTAGCGGGGAGGGTGAGCAGTACTTC. The chain joins TRBV10-3 to TRBJ2-7; 12 bases match TRBD2. Germline-derived CDR1 and CDR2 are ENHRY and SYGVKD. V shed 10 bases and J 7 bases; nucleotides not matched to a gene: 8. The CDR3 loop spans 13 amino acids.

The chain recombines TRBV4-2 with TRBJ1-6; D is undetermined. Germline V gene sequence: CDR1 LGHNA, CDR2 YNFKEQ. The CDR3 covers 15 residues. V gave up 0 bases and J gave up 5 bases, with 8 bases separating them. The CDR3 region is CASSQDPGNNSPLHF. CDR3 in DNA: TGTGCCAGCAGCCAAGACCCGGGGAATAATTCACCCCTCCACTTT.

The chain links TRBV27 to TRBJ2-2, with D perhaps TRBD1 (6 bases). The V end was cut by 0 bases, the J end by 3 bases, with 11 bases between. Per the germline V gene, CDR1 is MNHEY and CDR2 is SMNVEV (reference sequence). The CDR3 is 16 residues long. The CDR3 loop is CASSLSGTPYTGELFF. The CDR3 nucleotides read TGTGCCAGCAGTTTATCCGGGACACCCTACACCGGGGAGCTGTTTTTT.

The CDR3 loop is CASSPSNYGYTF. The CDR3 region has the DNA TGTGCCAGCAGCCCTTCTAACTATGGCTACACCTTC. V and J are TRBV7-8 and TRBJ1-2; D ambiguous. V gave up 5 bases and J gave up 0 bases, with 4 bases separating them. This CDR3 is built from 12 residues. CDR1 SGHVS and CDR2 FQNEAQ come from the germline V gene.

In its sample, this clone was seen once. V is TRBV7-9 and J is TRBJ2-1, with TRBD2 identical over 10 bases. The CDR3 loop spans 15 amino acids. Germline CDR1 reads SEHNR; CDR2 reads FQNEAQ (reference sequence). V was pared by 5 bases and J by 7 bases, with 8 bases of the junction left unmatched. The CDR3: CASSVLAGETNEQFF. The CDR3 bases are TGTGCCAGCAGCGTGCTAGCGGGGGAGACGAATGAGCAGTTCTTC.

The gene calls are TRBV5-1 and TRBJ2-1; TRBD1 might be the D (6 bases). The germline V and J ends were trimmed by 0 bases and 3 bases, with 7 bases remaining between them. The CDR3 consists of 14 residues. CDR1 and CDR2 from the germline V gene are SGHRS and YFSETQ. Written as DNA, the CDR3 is TGCGCCAGCAGCTTGGACAGGGTCTACAATGAGCAGTTCTTC. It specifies CASSLDRVYNEQFF. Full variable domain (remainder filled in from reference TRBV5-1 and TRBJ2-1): KAGVTQTPRYLIKTRGQQVTLSCSPISGHRSVSWYQQTPGQGLQFLFEYFSETQRNKGNFPGRFSGRQFSNSRSEMNVSTLELGDSALYLCASSLDRVYNEQFFGPGTRLTVL.

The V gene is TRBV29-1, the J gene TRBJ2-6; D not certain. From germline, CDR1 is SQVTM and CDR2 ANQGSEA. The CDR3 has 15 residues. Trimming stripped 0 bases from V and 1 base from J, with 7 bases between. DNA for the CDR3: TGCAGCGTTGAAGATTTGGCATCTGGGGCCAACGTCCTGACTTTC. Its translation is CSVEDLASGANVLTF.

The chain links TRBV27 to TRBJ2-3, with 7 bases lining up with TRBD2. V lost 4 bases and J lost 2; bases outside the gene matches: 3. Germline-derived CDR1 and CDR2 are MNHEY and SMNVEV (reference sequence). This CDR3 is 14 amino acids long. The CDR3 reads CASSSRLATDTQYF. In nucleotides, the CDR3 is TGTGCCAGCAGTTCTAGACTAGCCACAGATACGCAGTATTTT.

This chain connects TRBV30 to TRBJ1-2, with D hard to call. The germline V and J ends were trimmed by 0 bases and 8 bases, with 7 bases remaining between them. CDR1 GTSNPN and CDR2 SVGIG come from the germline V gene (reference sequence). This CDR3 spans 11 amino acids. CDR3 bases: TGTGCCTGGAGTGTACTTTCGGGCTACACCTTC. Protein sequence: CAWSVLSGYTF.

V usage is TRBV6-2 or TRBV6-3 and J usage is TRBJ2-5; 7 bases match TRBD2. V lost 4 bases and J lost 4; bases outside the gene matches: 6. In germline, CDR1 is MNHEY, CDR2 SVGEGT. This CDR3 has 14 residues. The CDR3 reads CASSSFGGTETQYF. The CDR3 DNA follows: TGTGCCAGCAGTTCATTCGGGGGGACAGAGACCCAGTACTTC.